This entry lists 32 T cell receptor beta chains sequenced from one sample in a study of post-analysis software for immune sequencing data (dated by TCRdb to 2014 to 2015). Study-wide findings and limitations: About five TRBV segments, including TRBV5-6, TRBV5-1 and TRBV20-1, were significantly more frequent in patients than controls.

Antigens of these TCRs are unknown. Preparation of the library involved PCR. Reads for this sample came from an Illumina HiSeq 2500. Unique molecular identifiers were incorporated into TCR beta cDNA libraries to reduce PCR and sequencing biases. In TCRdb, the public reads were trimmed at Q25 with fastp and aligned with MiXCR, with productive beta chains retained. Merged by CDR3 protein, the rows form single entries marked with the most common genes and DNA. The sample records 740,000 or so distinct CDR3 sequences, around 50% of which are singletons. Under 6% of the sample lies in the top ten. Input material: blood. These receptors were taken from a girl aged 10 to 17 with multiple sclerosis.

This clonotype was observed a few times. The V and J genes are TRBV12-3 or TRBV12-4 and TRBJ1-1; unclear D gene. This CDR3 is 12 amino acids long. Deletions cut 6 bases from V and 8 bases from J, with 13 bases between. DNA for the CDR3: TGTGCCAGCAGCTTGAGGGTTGAAGAAGCTTTCTTT. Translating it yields CASSLRVEEAFF.

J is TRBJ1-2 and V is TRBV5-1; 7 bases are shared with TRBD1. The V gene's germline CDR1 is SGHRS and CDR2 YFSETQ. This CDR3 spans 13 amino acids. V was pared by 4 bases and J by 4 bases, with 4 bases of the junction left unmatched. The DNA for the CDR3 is TGCGCCAGCAGCGCGGGACAGTTCTATGGCTACACCTTC. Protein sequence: CASSAGQFYGYTF.

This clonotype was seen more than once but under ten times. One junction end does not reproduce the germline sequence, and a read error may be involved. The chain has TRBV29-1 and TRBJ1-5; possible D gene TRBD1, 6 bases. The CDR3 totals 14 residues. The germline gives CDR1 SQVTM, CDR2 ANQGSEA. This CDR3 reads CSVGGQGSNQPQHF. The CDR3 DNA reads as TGCAGCGTTGGGGGGCAGGGTAGCAATCAGCCGCAGCATTTT.

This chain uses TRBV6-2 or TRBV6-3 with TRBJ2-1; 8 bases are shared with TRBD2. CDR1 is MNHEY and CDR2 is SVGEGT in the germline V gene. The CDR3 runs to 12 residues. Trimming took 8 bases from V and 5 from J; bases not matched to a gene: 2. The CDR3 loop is CASLAGNNEQFF. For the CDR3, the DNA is TGTGCCAGCTTAGCGGGGAACAATGAGCAGTTCTTC.

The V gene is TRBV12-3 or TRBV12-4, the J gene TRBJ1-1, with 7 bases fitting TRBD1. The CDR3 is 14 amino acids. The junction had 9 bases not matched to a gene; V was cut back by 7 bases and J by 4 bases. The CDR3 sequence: CASILQGMRTEAFF. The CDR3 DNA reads TGTGCCAGCATCCTACAGGGGATGCGCACTGAAGCTTTCTTT.

CDR3 DNA: TGCAGCGTTGCTGGGGATATGGCTGGCTACACCTTC. This translates into CSVAGDMAGYTF. The chain has TRBV29-1 and TRBJ1-2; D not resolved. The CDR3 length is 12 residues. CDR1 SQVTM and CDR2 ANQGSEA come from the germline V gene. Trimming took 4 bases from V and 7 from J, leaving 13 bases between them.

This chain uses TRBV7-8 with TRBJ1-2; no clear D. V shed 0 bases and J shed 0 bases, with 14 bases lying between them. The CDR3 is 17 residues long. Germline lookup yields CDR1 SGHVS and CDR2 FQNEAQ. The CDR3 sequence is CASSLADGPLANYGYTF. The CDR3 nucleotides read TGTGCCAGCAGCTTAGCGGACGGTCCCTTAGCTAACTATGGCTACACCTTC.

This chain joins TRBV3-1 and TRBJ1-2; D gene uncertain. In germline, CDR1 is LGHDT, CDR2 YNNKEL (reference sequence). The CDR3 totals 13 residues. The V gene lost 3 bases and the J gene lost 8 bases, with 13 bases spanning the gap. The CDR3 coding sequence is TGTGCCAGCAGCCAGGGATTCGCGGGCGGCTACACCTTC. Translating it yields CASSQGFAGGYTF.

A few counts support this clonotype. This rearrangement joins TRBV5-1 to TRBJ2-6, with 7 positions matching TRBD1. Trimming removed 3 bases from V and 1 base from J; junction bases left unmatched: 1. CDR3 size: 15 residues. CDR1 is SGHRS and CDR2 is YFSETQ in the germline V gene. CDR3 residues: CASSWDSSGANVLTF. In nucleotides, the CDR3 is TGCGCCAGCAGCTGGGACAGTTCTGGGGCCAACGTCCTGACTTTC.

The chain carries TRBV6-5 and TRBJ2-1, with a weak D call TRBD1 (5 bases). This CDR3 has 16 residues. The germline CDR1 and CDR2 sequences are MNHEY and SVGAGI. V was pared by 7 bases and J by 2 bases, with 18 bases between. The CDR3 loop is CASNLSPGFPYNEQFF. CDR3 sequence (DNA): TGTGCCAGCAACCTAAGCCCAGGGTTCCCCTACAATGAGCAGTTCTTC.

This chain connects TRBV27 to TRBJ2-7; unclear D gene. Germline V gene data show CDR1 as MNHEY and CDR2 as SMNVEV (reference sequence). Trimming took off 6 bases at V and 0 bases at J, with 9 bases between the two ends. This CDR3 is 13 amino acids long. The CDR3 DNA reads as TGTGCCAGCAGCCATGGGTTCTCCTACGAGCAGTACTTC. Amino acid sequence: CASSHGFSYEQYF.

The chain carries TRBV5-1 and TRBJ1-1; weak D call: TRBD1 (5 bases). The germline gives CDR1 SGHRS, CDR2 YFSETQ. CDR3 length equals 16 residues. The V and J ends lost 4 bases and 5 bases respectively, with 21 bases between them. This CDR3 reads CASSHWGGRVATEAFF. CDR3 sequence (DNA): TGCGCCAGCAGCCACTGGGGGGGTAGGGTGGCGACTGAAGCTTTCTTT.

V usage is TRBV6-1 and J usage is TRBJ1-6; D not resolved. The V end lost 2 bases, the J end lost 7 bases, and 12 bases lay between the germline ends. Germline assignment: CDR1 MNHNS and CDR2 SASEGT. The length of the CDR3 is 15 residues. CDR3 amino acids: CASSEYGRANSPLHF. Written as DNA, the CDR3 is TGTGCCAGCAGTGAATATGGCAGAGCCAATTCACCCCTCCACTTT.

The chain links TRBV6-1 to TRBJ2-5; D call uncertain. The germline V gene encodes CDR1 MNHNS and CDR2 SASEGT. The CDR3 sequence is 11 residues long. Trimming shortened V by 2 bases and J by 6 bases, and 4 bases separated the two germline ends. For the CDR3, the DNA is TGTGCCAGCAGTGAATCGAAGACCCAGTACTTC. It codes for CASSESKTQYF.

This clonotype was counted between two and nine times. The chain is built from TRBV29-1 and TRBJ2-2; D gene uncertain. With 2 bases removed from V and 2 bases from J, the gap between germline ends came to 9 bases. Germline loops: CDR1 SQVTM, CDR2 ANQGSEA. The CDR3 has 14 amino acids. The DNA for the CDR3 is TGCAGCGTTGAATCTGGAAGTAACACCGGGGAGCTGTTTTTT. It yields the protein CSVESGSNTGELFF.

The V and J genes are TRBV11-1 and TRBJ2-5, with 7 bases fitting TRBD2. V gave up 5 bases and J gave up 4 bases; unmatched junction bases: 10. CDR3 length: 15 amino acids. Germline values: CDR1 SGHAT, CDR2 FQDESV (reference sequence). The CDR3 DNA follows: TGTGCCAGCAGCCGAGTGGCTGGGGGGGGAGAGACCCAGTACTTC. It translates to CASSRVAGGGETQYF.

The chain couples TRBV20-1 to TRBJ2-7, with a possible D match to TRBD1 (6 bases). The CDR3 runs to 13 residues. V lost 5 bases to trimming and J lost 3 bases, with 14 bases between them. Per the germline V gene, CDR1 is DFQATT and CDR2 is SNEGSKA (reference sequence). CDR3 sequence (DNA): TGCAGTGCTCTCGTGGACAGTTACTACGAGCAGTACTTC. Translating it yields CSALVDSYYEQYF.

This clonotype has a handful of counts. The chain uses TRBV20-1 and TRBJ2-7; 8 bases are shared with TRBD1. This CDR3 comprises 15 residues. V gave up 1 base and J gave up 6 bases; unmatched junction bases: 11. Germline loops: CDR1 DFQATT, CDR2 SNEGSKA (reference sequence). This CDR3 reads CSARAGQGRTREQYF. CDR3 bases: TGCAGTGCTAGAGCAGGACAGGGCAGAACCCGCGAGCAGTACTTC.

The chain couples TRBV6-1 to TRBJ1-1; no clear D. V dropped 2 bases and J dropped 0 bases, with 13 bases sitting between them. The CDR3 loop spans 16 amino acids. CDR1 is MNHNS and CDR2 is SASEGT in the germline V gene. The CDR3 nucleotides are TGTGCCAGCAGTGAACTGGCGGTAGCTATGAACACTGAAGCTTTCTTT. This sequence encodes CASSELAVAMNTEAFF.

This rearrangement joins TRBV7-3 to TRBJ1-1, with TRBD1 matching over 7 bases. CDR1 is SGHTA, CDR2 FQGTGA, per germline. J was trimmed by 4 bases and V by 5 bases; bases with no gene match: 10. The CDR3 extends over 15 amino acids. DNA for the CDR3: TGTGCCAGCAGCCAACAGGGGTCACATACCACTGAAGCTTTCTTT. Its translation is CASSQQGSHTTEAFF.

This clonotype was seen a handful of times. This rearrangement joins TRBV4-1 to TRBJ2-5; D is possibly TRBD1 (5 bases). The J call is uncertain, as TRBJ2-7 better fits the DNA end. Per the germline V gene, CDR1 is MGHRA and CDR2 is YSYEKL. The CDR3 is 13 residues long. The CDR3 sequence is CASSQPQGYEQYF. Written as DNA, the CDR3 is TGCGCCAGCAGTCAACCCCAGGGCTACGAGCAGTACTTC.

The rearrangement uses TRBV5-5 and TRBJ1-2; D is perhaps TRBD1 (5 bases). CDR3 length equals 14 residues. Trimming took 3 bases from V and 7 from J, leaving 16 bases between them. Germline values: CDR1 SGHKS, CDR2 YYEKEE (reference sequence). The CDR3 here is CASSSMDGAPGYTF. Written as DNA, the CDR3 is TGTGCCAGCAGCTCGATGGATGGGGCTCCTGGCTACACCTTC.

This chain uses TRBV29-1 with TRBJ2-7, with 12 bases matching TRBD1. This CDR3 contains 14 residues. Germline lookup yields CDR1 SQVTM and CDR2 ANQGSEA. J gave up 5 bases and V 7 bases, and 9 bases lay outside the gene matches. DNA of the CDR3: TGCAGCGCCGGTGGGGGACAGGGGGCCGACGAGCAGTACTTC. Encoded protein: CSAGGGQGADEQYF.

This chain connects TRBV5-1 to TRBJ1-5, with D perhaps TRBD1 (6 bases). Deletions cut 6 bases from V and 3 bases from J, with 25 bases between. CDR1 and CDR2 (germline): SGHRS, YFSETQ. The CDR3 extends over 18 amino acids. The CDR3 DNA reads TGCGCCAGCACCAACACAGGGAGGGTCTCGTATAACAATCAGCCCCAGCATTTT. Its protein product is CASTNTGRVSYNNQPQHF.

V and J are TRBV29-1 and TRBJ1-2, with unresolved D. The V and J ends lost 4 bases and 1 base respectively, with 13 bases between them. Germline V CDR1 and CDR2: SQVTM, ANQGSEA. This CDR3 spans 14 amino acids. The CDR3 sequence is CSVAGGRINYGYTF. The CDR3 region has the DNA TGCAGCGTTGCTGGAGGCAGGATTAACTATGGCTACACCTTC.

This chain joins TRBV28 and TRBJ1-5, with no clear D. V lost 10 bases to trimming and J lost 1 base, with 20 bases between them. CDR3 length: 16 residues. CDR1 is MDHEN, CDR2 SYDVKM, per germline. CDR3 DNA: TGTGCCACCCTACGAAGAGGAATAGGGAGCAATCAGCCCCAGCATTTT. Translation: CATLRRGIGSNQPQHF.

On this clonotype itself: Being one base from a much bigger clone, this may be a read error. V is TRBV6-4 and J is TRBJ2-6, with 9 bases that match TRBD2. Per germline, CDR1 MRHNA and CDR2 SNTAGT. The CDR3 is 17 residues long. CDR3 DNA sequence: TGTGCCAGCAGTGACTCGACTAGCGGCTCTGGGGCCAACGTCCCGACTTTC. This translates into CASSDSTSGSGANVPTF.

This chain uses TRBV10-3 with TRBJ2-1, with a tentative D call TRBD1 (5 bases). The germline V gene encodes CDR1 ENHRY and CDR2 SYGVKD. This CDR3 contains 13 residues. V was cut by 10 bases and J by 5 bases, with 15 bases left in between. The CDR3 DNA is TGTGCCACGAAAGCAGGGCGAGACAATGAGCAGTTCTTC. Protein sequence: CATKAGRDNEQFF.

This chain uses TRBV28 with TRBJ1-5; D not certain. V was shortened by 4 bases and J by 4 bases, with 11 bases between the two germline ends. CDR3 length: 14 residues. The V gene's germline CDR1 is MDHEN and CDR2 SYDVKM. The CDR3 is CASSSPLGNQPQHF. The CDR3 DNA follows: TGTGCCAGCAGTTCGCCCCTGGGTAATCAGCCCCAGCATTTT.

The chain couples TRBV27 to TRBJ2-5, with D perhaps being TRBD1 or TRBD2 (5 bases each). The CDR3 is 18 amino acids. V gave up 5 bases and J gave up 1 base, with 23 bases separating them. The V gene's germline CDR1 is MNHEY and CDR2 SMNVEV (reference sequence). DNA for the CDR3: TGTGCCAGCAGTCCCGATTGGGGCCTAGGGAGCGGCCAAGAGACCCAGTACTTC. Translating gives CASSPDWGLGSGQETQYF.

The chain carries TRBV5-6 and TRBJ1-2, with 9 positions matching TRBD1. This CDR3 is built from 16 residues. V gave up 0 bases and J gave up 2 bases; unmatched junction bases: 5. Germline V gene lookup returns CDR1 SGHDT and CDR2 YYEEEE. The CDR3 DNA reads TGTGCCAGCAGCTTGGTCGGGGACAGGGTCAACTATGGCTACACCTTC. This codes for CASSLVGDRVNYGYTF. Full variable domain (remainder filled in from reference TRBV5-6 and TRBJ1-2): DAGVTQSPTHLIKTRGQQVTLRCSPKSGHDTVSWYQQALGQGPQFIFQYYEEEERQRGNFPDRFSGHQFPNYSSELNVNALLLGDSALYLCASSLVGDRVNYGYTFGSGTRLTVV.

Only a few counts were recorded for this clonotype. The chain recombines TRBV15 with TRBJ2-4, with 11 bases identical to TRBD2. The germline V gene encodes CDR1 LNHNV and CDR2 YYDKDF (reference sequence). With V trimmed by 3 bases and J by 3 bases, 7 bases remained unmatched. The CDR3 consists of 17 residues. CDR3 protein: CATSRYIGTSGKNIQYF. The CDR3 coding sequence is TGTGCCACCAGCAGGTATATCGGGACTAGCGGCAAAAACATTCAGTACTTC.